The present T cell receptor beta chain was sequenced within a study of early T cells in non-severe SARS-CoV-2 infection. About the research overall: Chains were not paired, and sequencing was done on bulk RNA from unsorted whole blood.

cDNA molecules, individually, were tagged with unique molecular identifiers. TCRdb reprocessed the 5' RACE reads with MiXCR, giving one entry per CDR3 protein. The data hold about 22,000 distinct CDR3 sequences, with 3.6% observed a single time. Looked up from germline, CDR1 is MDHEN and CDR2 is SYDVKM. The ends lost 7 bases at V and 6 bases at J; junction bases unmatched: 10. CDR3 size: 14 residues. This clonotype was recorded at least ten times. Antigen specificity is unknown. Study-wide results and limits: Matching against VDJdb likely underestimated virus-specific expansions, favoring anti-spike CD8.

The sequence came from an adult who was a healthcare worker with PCR-confirmed SARS-CoV-2 infection or an uninfected control (not recorded which). The chain links TRBV28 to TRBJ1-2, with TRBD1 matching 8 bases. Sequencing was carried out using whole blood. The CDR3 bases are TGTGCCAGCATTTCGACCGGGACAGGAAATGGCTACACCTTC. Amino acids: CASISTGTGNGYTF.